One and the same sample provided the 21 T cell receptor beta chains below, sequenced in a study of blood T cell repertoires in COVID-19. The repertoire was sequenced with immunoSEQ multiplex PCR; TCRdb's copy has only in-frame clones and lacks some. The sample gives some 31,000 clones, roughly 90% of which show up once; about 1.4% is in the top ten. Specimen: peripheral blood. The source is a man in his sixties with active COVID-19.

The CDR3 protein is CASSLRTGTNYGYTF. The DNA for the CDR3 is TGTGCCAGCAGTCTTCGGACAGGAACTAACTATGGCTACACCTTC. This chain uses TRBV6-5 with TRBJ1-2; 7 bases are shared with TRBD1. Germline values: CDR1 MNHEY, CDR2 SVGAGI. V shed 5 bases and J 0 bases; nucleotides not matched to a gene: 6. This CDR3 has 15 amino acids.

V is TRBV6-5 and J is TRBJ1-4, with D possibly TRBD1 on 6 matching bases. Looked up from germline, CDR1 is MNHEY and CDR2 is SVGAGI. The CDR3 is 16 residues long. V was shortened by 2 bases and J by 7 bases, with 17 bases between the two germline ends. CDR3 bases: TGTGCCAGCAGTTACGCCGGGAGGGACATGGGTGAAAAACTGTTTTTT. This encodes CASSYAGRDMGEKLFF.

V usage is TRBV11-2 and J usage is TRBJ1-1, with D perhaps TRBD1 (6 bases). The CDR3 is 14 residues long. V lost 1 base and J 2 bases, leaving 8 bases between the germline ends. Germline-derived CDR1 and CDR2 are SGHAT and FQNNGV. This CDR3 is CASSLAGTNTEAFF. The CDR3 bases are TGTGCCAGCAGCTTAGCGGGGACAAACACTGAAGCTTTCTTT.

V gene TRBV7-2 combines with J gene TRBJ1-2; 7 bases match TRBD1. Losses at the gene ends were 1 base for V and 5 bases for J; bases not matched to a gene: 13. The CDR3 extends over 17 amino acids. The germline CDR1 and CDR2 sequences are SGHTA and FQGNSA. The CDR3 bases are TGTGCCAGCAGCTTAGATCCCCCGGCAGGGGGTAGGTATGGCTACACCTTC. Amino acid sequence: CASSLDPPAGGRYGYTF.

The chain carries TRBV9 and TRBJ2-3, with TRBD1 identical over 12 bases. V lost 3 bases and J lost 1; bases outside the gene matches: 3. Germline CDR1 reads SGDLS; CDR2 reads YYNGEE. This CDR3 contains 16 residues. DNA for the CDR3: TGTGCCAGCAGCGGGGGGACAGGGGGCCGCACAGATACGCAGTATTTT. The encoded protein is CASSGGTGGRTDTQYF.

This rearrangement joins TRBV4-1 to TRBJ2-7; 10 bases map to TRBD1. V gave up 3 bases and J gave up 7 bases; unmatched junction bases: 6. The CDR3 length is 14 residues. The germline CDR1 and CDR2 sequences are MGHRA and YSYEKL. The CDR3 region has the DNA TGCGCCAGCAGCCAGTGGGACAGGGGATGGGAGCAGTACTTC. Its translation: CASSQWDRGWEQYF.

The V and J genes are TRBV19 and TRBJ2-1; 7 nucleotides agree with TRBD2. Germline loops: CDR1 LNHDA, CDR2 SQIVND (reference sequence). CDR3 length equals 15 residues. After removal of 3 bases from V and 4 bases from J, the junction contained 6 bases not matched to a gene. CDR3 coding DNA: TGTGCCAGTAGTATTTCAGCGGGGCTTTACAATGAGCAGTTCTTC. It is translated as CASSISAGLYNEQFF.

This clone was recorded a few times. This chain links TRBV18 with TRBJ1-1; 8 bases are a match to TRBD1. With 6 bases clipped from V and 1 base from J, the junction kept 4 bases outside the gene matches. Per the germline V gene, CDR1 is KGHSH and CDR2 is LQKENI. The CDR3 covers 14 residues. In nucleotides, the CDR3 is TGTGCCAGCTCCCTCGGACAGGGGAACACTGAAGCTTTCTTT. Protein: CASSLGQGNTEAFF.

V and J are TRBV7-6 and TRBJ1-6; 7 bases are shared with TRBD1. The CDR3 is made up of 15 amino acids. Germline lookup yields CDR1 SGHVS and CDR2 FNYEAQ. After removal of 5 bases from V and 7 bases from J, the junction contained 8 bases not matched to a gene. In DNA form, the CDR3 reads TGTGCCAGCAGCCACCGACAGGGTCCCAATTCACCCCTCCACTTT. It codes for CASSHRQGPNSPLHF. The whole variable domain, remainder taken from reference TRBV7-6 and TRBJ1-6, is GAGVSQSPRYKVTKRGQDVALRCDPISGHVSLYWYRQALGQGPEFLTYFNYEAQQDKSGLPNDRFSAERPEGSISTLTIQRTEQRDSAMYRCASSHRQGPNSPLHFGNGTRLTVT.

This clone was recorded only once. The chain carries TRBV21-1 and TRBJ1-5; TRBD1, as called in the table, went unchecked against the DNA. TRBV21-1 is shown as a pseudogene. The CDR3 spans 16 residues. The CDR3 here is CASSGTSEPRNQPQHF. The CDR3 region has the DNA TGTGCCAGCAGCGGGACATCGGAACCCCGGAATCAGCCCCAGCATTTT.

The rearrangement uses TRBV7-9 and TRBJ1-4; D not resolved. The V gene's germline CDR1 is SEHNR and CDR2 FQNEAQ (reference sequence). CDR3 length: 15 residues. V dropped 4 bases and J dropped 0 bases, with 9 bases sitting between them. The CDR3 coding sequence is TGTGCCAGCAGCTCAGTCCTCTCAACTAATGAAAAACTGTTTTTT. This encodes CASSSVLSTNEKLFF.

V gene TRBV10-3 combines with J gene TRBJ2-2; D is perhaps TRBD1 (5 bases). The CDR3 has 14 amino acids. Germline CDR1 is ENHRY and CDR2 is SYGVKD. The germline V and J ends were trimmed by 6 bases and 0 bases, with 8 bases remaining between them. The chain's CDR3 is CAIRRQSNTGELFF. The CDR3 DNA reads TGTGCCATCAGAAGACAGTCGAACACCGGGGAGCTGTTTTTT.

This chain links TRBV9 with TRBJ1-2, with D possibly matching TRBD1 (6 bases). The CDR3 runs 16 residues. Deletions cut 3 bases from V and 5 bases from J, with 20 bases between. Per germline, CDR1 SGDLS and CDR2 YYNGEE. The CDR3 DNA reads as TGTGCCAGCAGCGAGCGACCGGGACAACAGGGATATGGCTACACCTTC. This translates into CASSERPGQQGYGYTF.

The rearrangement links TRBV5-8 to TRBJ1-5, with TRBD1 identical over 7 bases. V shed 0 bases, J shed 7 bases, and the junction held 7 bases outside the gene matches. CDR3 length equals 15 residues. The germline V gene encodes CDR1 SGHTS and CDR2 YDEGEE. The CDR3 nucleotides are TGTGCCAGCAGCTTGGGACAGGGTACGGTACAGCCCCAGCATTTT. This codes for CASSLGQGTVQPQHF.

The chain recombines TRBV15 with TRBJ1-1; 8 nucleotides line up with TRBD1. The V gene end was trimmed by 7 bases and the J gene end by 4 bases; junction bases not matched to a gene: 14. The CDR3 is made up of 16 amino acids. The germline CDR1 and CDR2 sequences are LNHNV and YYDKDF (reference sequence). The CDR3 nucleotides are TGTGCCACCACACAGGGGGGGGAGGGGCTCTTCACTGAAGCTTTCTTT. Its protein is CATTQGGEGLFTEAFF.

This sequence joins TRBV12-3 or TRBV12-4 and TRBJ2-5; 9 nucleotides agree with TRBD1. V shed 6 bases, J shed 9 bases, and the junction held 8 bases outside the gene matches. CDR3 length equals 13 residues. The CDR3 loop is CASSKDRGQAQYF. CDR3 nucleotide sequence: TGTGCCAGCAGCAAGGACAGGGGCCAGGCCCAGTACTTC.

V gene TRBV7-9 combines with J gene TRBJ1-5; 8 positions agree with TRBD1. CDR3 size: 16 residues. Looked up from germline, CDR1 is SEHNR and CDR2 is FQNEAQ (reference sequence). The ends lost 4 bases at V and 7 bases at J; junction bases unmatched: 12. The CDR3 DNA reads as TGTGCCAGCAGCTCGACAATGCACAGGGGGACGCAGCCCCAGCATTTT. Its protein is CASSSTMHRGTQPQHF.

The gene calls are TRBV7-2 and TRBJ1-2, with D possibly matching TRBD1 (6 bases). V lost 5 bases to trimming and J lost 3 bases, with 16 bases between them. This CDR3 is 15 amino acids long. Per the germline V gene, CDR1 is SGHTA and CDR2 is FQGNSA. CDR3 nucleotides: TGTGCCAGCAGCCCCCGCGGGGGGCACGACTATGGCTACACCTTC. It codes for CASSPRGGHDYGYTF.

The chain employs TRBV27 and TRBJ1-5; 12 bases are a match to TRBD1. The CDR3 covers 15 residues. The V gene's germline CDR1 is MNHEY and CDR2 SMNVEV (reference sequence). V lost 4 bases and J lost 7; bases outside the gene matches: 5. CDR3 amino acids: CASSSGTGGRQPQHF. CDR3 sequence (DNA): TGTGCCAGCAGTTCCGGGACAGGGGGCCGGCAGCCCCAGCATTTT.

This chain links TRBV19 with TRBJ1-5; D is ambiguous. CDR3 size: 17 residues. Trimming took off 4 bases at V and 0 bases at J, with 16 bases between the two ends. Germline V gene data show CDR1 as LNHDA and CDR2 as SQIVND (reference sequence). Written as DNA, the CDR3 is TGTGCCAGTAGTAACCCGGGGAGGTTCGATAGCAATCAGCCCCAGCATTTT. This codes for CASSNPGRFDSNQPQHF.

The chain uses TRBV2 and TRBJ2-7, with TRBD2 as a possible D gene (7 bases). The CDR3 has 15 amino acids. Germline CDR1 SNHLY, CDR2 FYNNEI. Deletions cut 4 bases from V and 5 bases from J, with 18 bases between. CDR3: CASSVRGGDDHEQYF. The CDR3, as DNA: TGTGCCAGCAGTGTCCGAGGGGGGGACGACCACGAGCAGTACTTC.